One sample yielded the 19 T cell receptor beta chains listed below, sequenced in a study of radiotherapy plus CTLA-4 blockade in lung cancer. TCRdb keeps only in-frame clones here, not all; method: immunoSEQ multiplex PCR. The sample has 50,000 to 60,000 clones; around 80% are singletons. The material sequenced was peripheral blood, taken from a patient treated with radiotherapy plus ipilimumab. Every receptor here comes from a human donor with non-small cell lung cancer who had a complete response to radiotherapy plus ipilimumab.

This clone was seen once. The same CDR3 is also encoded by other DNA sequences in this sample. The gene calls are TRBV9 and TRBJ1-1; D is perhaps TRBD1 (6 bases). Germline V gene lookup returns CDR1 SGDLS and CDR2 YYNGEE. The CDR3 runs to 16 residues. V lost 3 bases, J lost 6 bases, and 21 bases lay in between. The CDR3 DNA reads TGTGCCAGCAGCGGGGGACAAGAGATAGTTAGCGCTGAAGCTTTCTTT. Its protein is CASSGGQEIVSAEAFF.

This clone showed up just a few times. The chain is built from TRBV7-9 and TRBJ1-6; D unclear. The germline CDR1 and CDR2 sequences are SEHNR and FQNEAQ (reference sequence). The V gene lost 1 base and the J gene lost 5 bases, with 6 bases spanning the gap. This CDR3 has 14 residues. CDR3 amino acids: CASSLEQNNSPLHF. The CDR3 DNA sequence: TGTGCCAGCAGCTTAGAACAGAATAATTCACCCCTCCACTTT.

The CDR3 is CAIKGDVNTGELFF. The CDR3 DNA reads as TGTGCCATCAAGGGGGACGTGAACACCGGGGAGCTGTTTTTT. The chain links TRBV6-1 to TRBJ2-2; tentatively, D is TRBD1 (6 bases). Germline assignment: CDR1 MNHNS and CDR2 SASEGT. The V and J ends lost 10 bases and 1 base respectively, with 13 bases between them. The CDR3 runs to 14 residues.

The chain joins TRBV30 to TRBJ1-2, with TRBD1 matching 8 bases. Trimming removed 8 bases from V and 2 bases from J; junction bases left unmatched: 7. The CDR3 covers 13 residues. CDR1 GTSNPN and CDR2 SVGIG come from the germline V gene (reference sequence). The CDR3 loop reads CAHRTGQNYGYTF. The CDR3 DNA reads TGTGCCCATAGGACAGGGCAGAACTATGGCTACACCTTC.

This clone has a handful of counts. The chain couples TRBV2 to TRBJ1-4, with D tentatively TRBD1 (6 bases). The CDR3 has 12 residues. Germline-derived CDR1 and CDR2 are SNHLY and FYNNEI. V was shortened by 10 bases and J by 6 bases, with 12 bases between the two germline ends. CDR3 loop: CAIQGTDEKLFF. The CDR3 nucleotides read TGTGCCATCCAGGGGACGGATGAAAAACTGTTTTTT.

The rearrangement joins TRBV30 to TRBJ1-2, with D unclear. CDR1 GTSNPN and CDR2 SVGIG come from the germline V gene (reference sequence). The CDR3 runs 15 residues. The V end lost 3 bases, the J end lost 0 bases, and 14 bases lay between the germline ends. This chain's CDR3 is CAWSGLRASNYGYTF. CDR3 DNA sequence: TGTGCCTGGAGCGGGCTGAGGGCCTCTAACTATGGCTACACCTTC.

This chain joins TRBV4-3 and TRBJ2-1; 7 nucleotides align to TRBD2. The CDR3 consists of 17 residues. Germline lookup yields CDR1 LGHNA and CDR2 YSLEER. V dropped 1 base and J dropped 3; count of bases not matched to a gene: 9. CDR3 coding DNA: TGCGCCAGCAGCCAAGTGGTAGGGCTAGCGGACTACAATGAGCAGTTCTTC. Encoded protein: CASSQVVGLADYNEQFF.

The chain carries TRBV2 and TRBJ2-4; 9 positions agree with TRBD2. The germline gives CDR1 SNHLY, CDR2 FYNNEI. CDR3 length: 15 residues. V was clipped by 8 bases and J by 5 bases; unmatched bases: 10. The CDR3 is CASLKPASGENIQYF. The CDR3 region has the DNA TGTGCCAGCCTCAAGCCGGCTAGCGGGGAAAACATTCAGTACTTC. Together with reference TRBV2 and TRBJ2-4, the CDR3 gives the full variable domain: EPEVTQTPSHQVTQMGQEVILRCVPISNHLYFYWYRQILGQKVEFLVSFYNNEISEKSEIFDDQFSVERPDGSNFTLKIRSTKLEDSAMYFCASLKPASGENIQYFGAGTRLSVL.

The chain employs TRBV7-2 and TRBJ2-1, with 7 bases aligning to TRBD2. Germline trimming cut 5 bases from V and 8 bases from J; bases unmatched to any gene: 12. This CDR3 spans 15 amino acids. Per the germline V gene, CDR1 is SGHTA and CDR2 is FQGNSA. Written as DNA, the CDR3 is TGTGCCAGCAGCGTTAGCGGGCCGACAAACGATGAGCAGTTCTTC. Protein: CASSVSGPTNDEQFF.

This clone was found a few times. V gene TRBV4-1 combines with J gene TRBJ1-2; 8 positions agree with TRBD1. The CDR3 loop spans 15 amino acids. Germline CDR1 and CDR2: MGHRA and YSYEKL. J was trimmed by 5 bases and V by 4 bases; bases with no gene match: 9. CDR3 region: CASSPIDRGWYGYTF. In nucleotides, the CDR3 is TGCGCCAGCAGCCCAATTGACAGGGGTTGGTATGGCTACACCTTC.

J is TRBJ2-2 and V is TRBV7-2, with D perhaps matching TRBD1 (6 bases). Trimming took off 5 bases at V and 0 bases at J, with 10 bases between the two ends. Germline lookup yields CDR1 SGHTA and CDR2 FQGNSA. The CDR3 contains 15 residues. The CDR3 is CASSRDRSNTGELFF. In DNA form, the CDR3 reads TGTGCCAGCAGCCGTGACAGGTCGAACACCGGGGAGCTGTTTTTT.

The rearrangement joins TRBV6-5 to TRBJ1-6; 7 bases are a match to TRBD1. This CDR3 comprises 16 residues. Germline CDR1 reads MNHEY; CDR2 reads SVGAGI. The V gene end was trimmed by 4 bases and the J gene end by 2 bases; junction bases not matched to a gene: 5. The CDR3 is CASSLSGTAYNSPLHF. CDR3 DNA sequence: TGTGCCAGCAGTTTATCCGGGACAGCCTATAATTCACCCCTCCACTTT.

The V gene is TRBV7-9, the J gene TRBJ1-1, with 12 bases identical to TRBD1. This CDR3 comprises 16 residues. J lost 3 bases, V lost 4 bases, and 6 bases had no gene match. Looked up from germline, CDR1 is SEHNR and CDR2 is FQNEAQ (reference sequence). The DNA for the CDR3 is TGTGCCAGCAGCTGGGACAGGGGGCGTGGGTACACTGAAGCTTTCTTT. It yields the protein CASSWDRGRGYTEAFF.

This chain connects TRBV7-9 to TRBJ1-5; tentative D call: TRBD1 (5 bases). The CDR3 is made up of 14 amino acids. Trimming took 6 bases from V and 3 from J, leaving 12 bases between them. Germline values: CDR1 SEHNR, CDR2 FQNEAQ (reference sequence). The CDR3: CASRREGDNQPQHF. In DNA, the CDR3 is TGTGCCAGCAGGCGGGAAGGGGACAATCAGCCCCAGCATTTT.

In this sample, this clone turned up once. The rearrangement uses TRBV7-8 and TRBJ1-2; D is perhaps TRBD1 (6 bases). This CDR3 is built from 14 residues. Germline assignment: CDR1 SGHVS and CDR2 FQNEAQ. The V and J ends lost 5 bases and 6 bases respectively, with 16 bases between them. CDR3 sequence reads: CASSPRTVINGYTF. The CDR3 DNA follows: TGTGCCAGCAGCCCGCGGACAGTAATCAATGGCTACACCTTC.

This clone was detected a few times. The gene calls are TRBV18 and TRBJ2-3, with D maybe TRBD2 (5 bases). Trimming removed 2 bases at V and 0 bases at J, with 9 bases between. CDR3 size: 15 residues. Per the germline V gene, CDR1 is KGHSH and CDR2 is LQKENI. The CDR3 region has the DNA TGTGCCAGCTCACCAGACTACCTTAGCACAGATACGCAGTATTTT. It encodes CASSPDYLSTDTQYF.

This chain connects TRBV28 to TRBJ1-5; TRBD1 agrees at 8 bases. The germline V gene encodes CDR1 MDHEN and CDR2 SYDVKM. V shed 4 bases and J 7 bases; nucleotides not matched to a gene: 6. The length of the CDR3 is 14 residues. CDR3 in amino acids: CASSSPGGRQPQHF. CDR3 DNA: TGTGCCAGCAGTTCTCCAGGGGGCAGGCAGCCCCAGCATTTT.

In DNA, the CDR3 is TGTGCCAGCAGTGATCGACAGTCCTACAATGAGCAGTTCTTC. The encoded protein is CASSDRQSYNEQFF. The chain uses TRBV25-1 and TRBJ2-1; D is possibly TRBD1 (5 bases). The germline V gene has CDR1 MGHDK and CDR2 SYGVNS. V lost 3 bases to trimming and J lost 1 base, with 7 bases between them. The CDR3 extends over 14 amino acids.

This clone was found a few times. The chain recombines TRBV6-5 with TRBJ1-6, with TRBD1 matching 7 bases. The V gene's germline CDR1 is MNHEY and CDR2 SVGAGI. The CDR3 contains 15 residues. The trim removed 6 bases at V and 7 bases at J, leaving 9 bases unmatched. DNA of the CDR3: TGTGCCAGCAGCGATACGGGACAGCGGAATTCACCCCTCCACTTT. Encoded protein: CASSDTGQRNSPLHF.